This T cell receptor beta chain was recovered during a study of blood T cell repertoires in COVID-19. Study overall: Sites in the United States, Italy and Spain provided acute and convalescent COVID-19 samples. T cells, B-cell-depleted T cells, or PBMCs supplied cDNA or gDNA.

There are 16 residues in the CDR3. Germline CDR1 MDHEN, CDR2 SYDVKM. The V gene end was trimmed by 0 bases and the J gene end by 4 bases; junction bases not matched to a gene: 6. Under the authors' procedure: Reference gene primer amplification in the assay estimated nucleated cell counts. Clones were sequenced by immunoSEQ multiplex PCR, and TCRdb holds only the in-frame ones, with some missing. V and J calls and clone size are given by that table; D and trimming were obtained from the DNA. The sample holds around 320,000 clones, around 89% seen once. The chain recombines TRBV28 with TRBJ1-1; 9 positions agree with TRBD1. The TCR comes from a woman aged 30 to 39 who had recovered from COVID-19. Sequenced input: peripheral blood. The CDR3 loop is CASSLWGDRDGTEAFF. The CDR3, as DNA: TGTGCCAGCAGTTTATGGGGGGACAGGGACGGCACTGAAGCTTTCTTT.